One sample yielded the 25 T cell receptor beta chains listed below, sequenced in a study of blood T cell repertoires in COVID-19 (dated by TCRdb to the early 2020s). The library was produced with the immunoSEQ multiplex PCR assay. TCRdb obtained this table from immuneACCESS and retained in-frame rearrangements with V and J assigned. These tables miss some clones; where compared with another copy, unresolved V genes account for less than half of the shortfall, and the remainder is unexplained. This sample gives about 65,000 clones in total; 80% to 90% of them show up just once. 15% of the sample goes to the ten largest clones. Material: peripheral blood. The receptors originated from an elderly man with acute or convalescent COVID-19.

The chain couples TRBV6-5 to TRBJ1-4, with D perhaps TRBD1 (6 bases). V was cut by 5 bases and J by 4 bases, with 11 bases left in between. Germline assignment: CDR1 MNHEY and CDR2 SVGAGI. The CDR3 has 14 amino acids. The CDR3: CASSPQGDNEKLFF. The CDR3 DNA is TGTGCCAGCAGTCCACAGGGAGATAATGAAAAACTGTTTTTT.

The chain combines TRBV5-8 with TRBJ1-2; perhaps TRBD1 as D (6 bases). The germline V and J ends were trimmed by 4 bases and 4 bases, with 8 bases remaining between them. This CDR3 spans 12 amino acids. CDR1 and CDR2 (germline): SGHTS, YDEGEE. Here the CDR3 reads CASSHRVYGYTF. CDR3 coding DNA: TGTGCCAGCAGCCACAGGGTCTATGGCTACACCTTC.

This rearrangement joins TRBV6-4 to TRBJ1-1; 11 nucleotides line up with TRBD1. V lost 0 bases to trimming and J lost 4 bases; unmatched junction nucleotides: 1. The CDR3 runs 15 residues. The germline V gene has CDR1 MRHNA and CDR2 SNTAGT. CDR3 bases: TGTGCCAGCAGTGACTCCGGGACAGGGGGCACTGAAGCTTTCTTT. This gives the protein CASSDSGTGGTEAFF.

The CDR3 reads CASSETGPNYGYTF. The CDR3 coding sequence is TGCGCCAGCAGTGAGACAGGCCCTAACTATGGCTACACCTTC. The chain carries TRBV10-2 and TRBJ1-2, with D possibly TRBD1 on 5 matching bases. Trimming cost V 2 bases and J 0 bases, with 7 bases left between them. The CDR3 has 14 amino acids. Germline V gene lookup returns CDR1 WSHSY and CDR2 SAAADI.

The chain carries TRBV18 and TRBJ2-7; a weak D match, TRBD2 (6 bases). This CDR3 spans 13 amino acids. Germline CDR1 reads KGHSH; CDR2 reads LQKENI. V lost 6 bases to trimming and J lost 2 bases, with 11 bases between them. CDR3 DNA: TGTGCCAGCTCCCCGGGGGTGGCCTACGAGCAGTACTTC. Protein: CASSPGVAYEQYF.

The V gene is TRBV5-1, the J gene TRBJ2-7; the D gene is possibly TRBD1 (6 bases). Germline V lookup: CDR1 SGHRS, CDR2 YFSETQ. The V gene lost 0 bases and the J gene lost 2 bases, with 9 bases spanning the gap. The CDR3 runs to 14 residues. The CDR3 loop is CASSLGQETYEQYF. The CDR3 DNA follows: TGCGCCAGCAGCTTGGGACAGGAAACCTACGAGCAGTACTTC.

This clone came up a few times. The CDR3 nucleotides are TGTGCCAGCAGGCTCGACAGGCAGGGAAGTGAAAAACTGTTTTTT. This sequence encodes CASRLDRQGSEKLFF. This chain links TRBV2 with TRBJ1-4, with a possible D match to TRBD1 (6 bases). Trimming took off 6 bases at V and 7 bases at J, with 18 bases between the two ends. Germline-derived CDR1 and CDR2 are SNHLY and FYNNEI. The CDR3 is 15 residues long. Combining the CDR3 with reference TRBV2 and TRBJ1-4 gives the whole variable domain EPEVTQTPSHQVTQMGQEVILRCVPISNHLYFYWYRQILGQKVEFLVSFYNNEISEKSEIFDDQFSVERPDGSNFTLKIRSTKLEDSAMYFCASRLDRQGSEKLFFGSGTQLSVL.

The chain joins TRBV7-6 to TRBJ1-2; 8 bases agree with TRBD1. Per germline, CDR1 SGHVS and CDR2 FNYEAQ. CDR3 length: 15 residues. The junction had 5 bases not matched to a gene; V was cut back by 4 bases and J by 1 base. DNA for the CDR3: TGTGCCAGCAGCTCTAGACAGGGGATTAACTATGGCTACACCTTC. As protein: CASSSRQGINYGYTF.

As DNA, the CDR3 is TGTGCCAGCAGTTACTCGAAGGGGGGGAGCTATGGCTACACCTTC. Translated, it gives CASSYSKGGSYGYTF. This chain joins TRBV6-5 and TRBJ1-2; D might be TRBD1 (6 bases). The germline V and J ends were trimmed by 0 bases and 4 bases, with 12 bases remaining between them. Germline lookup yields CDR1 MNHEY and CDR2 SVGAGI. CDR3 length: 15 residues.

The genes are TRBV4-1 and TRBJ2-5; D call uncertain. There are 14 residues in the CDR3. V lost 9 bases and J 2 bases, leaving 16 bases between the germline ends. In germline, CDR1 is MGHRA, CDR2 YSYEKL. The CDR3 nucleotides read TGCGCCAGTGCTGACTTAGCCCGACAAGAGACCCAGTACTTC. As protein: CASADLARQETQYF.

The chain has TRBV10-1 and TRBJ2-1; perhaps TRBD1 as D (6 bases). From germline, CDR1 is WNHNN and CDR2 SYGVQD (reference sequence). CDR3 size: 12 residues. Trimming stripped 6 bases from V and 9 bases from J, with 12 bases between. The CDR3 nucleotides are TGCGCCAGCAGGTCAGGGGTGGGTGAGCAGTTCTTC. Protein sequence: CASRSGVGEQFF.

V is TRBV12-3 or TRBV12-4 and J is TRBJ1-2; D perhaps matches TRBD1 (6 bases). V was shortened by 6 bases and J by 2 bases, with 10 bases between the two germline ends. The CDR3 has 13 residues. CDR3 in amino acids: CASSPDRNYGYTF. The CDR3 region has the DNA TGTGCCAGCAGCCCTGACAGGAACTATGGCTACACCTTC.

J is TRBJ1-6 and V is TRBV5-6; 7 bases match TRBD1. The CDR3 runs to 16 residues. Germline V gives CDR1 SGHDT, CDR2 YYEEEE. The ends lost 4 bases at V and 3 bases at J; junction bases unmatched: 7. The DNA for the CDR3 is TGTGCCAGCAGCCGCCAGACAGGGAACTATAATTCACCCCTCCACTTT. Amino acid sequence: CASSRQTGNYNSPLHF.

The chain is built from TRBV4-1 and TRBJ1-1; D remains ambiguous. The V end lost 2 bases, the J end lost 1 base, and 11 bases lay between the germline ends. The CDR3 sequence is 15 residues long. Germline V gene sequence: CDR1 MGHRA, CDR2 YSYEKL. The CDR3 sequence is CASSQMGRKNTEAFF. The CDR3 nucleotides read TGCGCCAGCAGCCAAATGGGCAGGAAGAACACTGAAGCTTTCTTT.

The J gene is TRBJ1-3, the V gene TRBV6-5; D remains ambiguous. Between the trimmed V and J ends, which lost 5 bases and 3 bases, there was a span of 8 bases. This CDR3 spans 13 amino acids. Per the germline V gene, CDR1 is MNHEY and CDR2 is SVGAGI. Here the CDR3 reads CASSTTLGNTIYF. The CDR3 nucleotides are TGTGCCAGCAGTACGACACTTGGAAACACCATATATTTT.

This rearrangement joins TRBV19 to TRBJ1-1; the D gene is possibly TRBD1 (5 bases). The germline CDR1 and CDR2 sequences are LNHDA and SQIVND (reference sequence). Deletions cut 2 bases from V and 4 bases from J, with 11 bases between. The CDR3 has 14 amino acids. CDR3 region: CASSISRDFTEAFF. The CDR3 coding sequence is TGTGCCAGTAGTATAAGCAGGGACTTCACTGAAGCTTTCTTT.

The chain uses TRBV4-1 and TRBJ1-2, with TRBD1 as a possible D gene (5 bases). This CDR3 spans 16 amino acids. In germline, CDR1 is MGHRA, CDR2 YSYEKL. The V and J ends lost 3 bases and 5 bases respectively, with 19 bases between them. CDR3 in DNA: TGCGCCAGCAGCCAGAAAACTCAGGGCCCGGTTTATGGCTACACCTTC. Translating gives CASSQKTQGPVYGYTF.

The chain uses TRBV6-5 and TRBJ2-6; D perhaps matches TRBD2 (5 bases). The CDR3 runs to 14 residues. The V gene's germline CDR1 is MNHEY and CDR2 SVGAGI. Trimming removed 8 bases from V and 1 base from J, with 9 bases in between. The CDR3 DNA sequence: TGTGCCAGCGCCGGGGAATCTGGGGCCAACGTCCTGACTTTC. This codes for CASAGESGANVLTF.

The CDR3 DNA is TGTGCCAGTAGTGAGGGTGTCGAAAGCTCCTACAATGAGCAGTTCTTC. Encoded protein: CASSEGVESSYNEQFF. This chain links TRBV19 with TRBJ2-1; TRBD2 is a possible D gene (5 bases). The germline V and J ends were trimmed by 5 bases and 0 bases, with 14 bases remaining between them. The CDR3 sequence is 16 residues long. Germline lookup yields CDR1 LNHDA and CDR2 SQIVND (reference sequence).

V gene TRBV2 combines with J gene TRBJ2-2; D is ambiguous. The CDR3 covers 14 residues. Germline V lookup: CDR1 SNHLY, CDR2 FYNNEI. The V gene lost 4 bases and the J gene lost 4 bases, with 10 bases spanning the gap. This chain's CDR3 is CASSGQSVTGELFF. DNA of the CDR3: TGTGCCAGCAGTGGGCAGTCTGTCACCGGGGAGCTGTTTTTT.

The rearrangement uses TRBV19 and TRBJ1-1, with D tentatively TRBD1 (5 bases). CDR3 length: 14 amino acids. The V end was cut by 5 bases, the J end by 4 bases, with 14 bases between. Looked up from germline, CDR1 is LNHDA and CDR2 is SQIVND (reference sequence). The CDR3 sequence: CASSLNIGGTEAFF. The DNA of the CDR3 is TGTGCCAGTAGTCTCAACATCGGGGGCACTGAAGCTTTCTTT.

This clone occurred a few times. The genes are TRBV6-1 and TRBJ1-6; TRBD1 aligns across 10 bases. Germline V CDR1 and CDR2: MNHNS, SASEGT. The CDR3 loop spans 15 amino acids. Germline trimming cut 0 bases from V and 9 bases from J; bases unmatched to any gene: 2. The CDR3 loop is CASSEAGTGVSPLHF. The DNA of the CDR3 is TGTGCCAGCAGTGAAGCTGGGACAGGGGTTTCACCCCTCCACTTT.

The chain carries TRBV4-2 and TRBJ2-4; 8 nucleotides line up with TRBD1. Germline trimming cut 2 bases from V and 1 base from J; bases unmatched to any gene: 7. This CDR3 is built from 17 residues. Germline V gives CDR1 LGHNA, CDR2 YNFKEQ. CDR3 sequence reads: CASSQPGQGRAKNIQYF. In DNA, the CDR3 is TGTGCCAGCAGCCAACCTGGACAGGGAAGGGCCAAAAACATTCAGTACTTC.

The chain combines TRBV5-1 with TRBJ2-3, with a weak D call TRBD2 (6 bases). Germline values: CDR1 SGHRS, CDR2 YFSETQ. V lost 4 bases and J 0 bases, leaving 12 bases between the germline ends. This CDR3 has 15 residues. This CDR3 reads CASSRMAGSTDTQYF. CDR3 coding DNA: TGCGCCAGCAGCCGCATGGCGGGGAGCACAGATACGCAGTATTTT.

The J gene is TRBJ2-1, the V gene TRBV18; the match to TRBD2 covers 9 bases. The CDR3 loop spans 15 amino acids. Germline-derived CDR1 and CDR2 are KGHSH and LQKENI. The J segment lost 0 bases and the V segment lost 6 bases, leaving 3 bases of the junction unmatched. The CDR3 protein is CASSRAGGSYNEQFF. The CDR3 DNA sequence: TGTGCCAGCTCGCGAGCGGGGGGCTCCTACAATGAGCAGTTCTTC.